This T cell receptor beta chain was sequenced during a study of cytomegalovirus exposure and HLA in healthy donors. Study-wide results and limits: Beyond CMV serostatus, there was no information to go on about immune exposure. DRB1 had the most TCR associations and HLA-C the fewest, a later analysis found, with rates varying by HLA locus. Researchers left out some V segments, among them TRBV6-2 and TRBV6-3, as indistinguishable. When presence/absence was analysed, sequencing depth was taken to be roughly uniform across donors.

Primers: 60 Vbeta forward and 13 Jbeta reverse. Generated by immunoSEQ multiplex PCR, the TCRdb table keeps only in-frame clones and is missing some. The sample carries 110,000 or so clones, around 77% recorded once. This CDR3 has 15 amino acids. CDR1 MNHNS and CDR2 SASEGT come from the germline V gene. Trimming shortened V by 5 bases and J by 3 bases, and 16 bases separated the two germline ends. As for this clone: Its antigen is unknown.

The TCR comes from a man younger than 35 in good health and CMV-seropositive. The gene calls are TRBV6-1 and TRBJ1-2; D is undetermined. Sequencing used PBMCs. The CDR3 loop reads CASSKNVRMDYGYTF. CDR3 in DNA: TGTGCCAGCAGTAAGAATGTCAGGATGGACTATGGCTACACCTTC.